Below, 27 T cell receptor beta chains from the same sample are listed, as sequenced in a study of T-cell reconstitution after alpha-beta-depleted transplantation in children. Preparing the TCRbeta library involved the use of unique molecular identifiers. From the PCR reads, TCRdb called clonotypes with MiXCR, one entry per CDR3 protein. The sample comprises 480,000 or so distinct CDR3 sequences, 8% to 11% of which are singletons, and just over 2% rests with the top ten. The source material was PBMCs, sampled before TCRalphabeta/CD19-depleted stem cell transplant. The origin of the receptors is a child aged 2-15 years with inherited bone marrow failure, due to receive a stem cell transplant.

This chain connects TRBV9 to TRBJ2-3; 9 nucleotides agree with TRBD2. The ends lost 0 bases at V and 2 bases at J; junction bases unmatched: 10. CDR1 is SGDLS, CDR2 YYNGEE, per germline. The CDR3 covers 18 residues. CDR3 nucleotide sequence: TGTGCCAGCAGCGTAGGTACAGCGGGAGGACCGTACACAGATACGCAGTATTTT. Amino acid sequence: CASSVGTAGGPYTDTQYF.

This clonotype appeared many times. This chain connects TRBV29-1 to TRBJ1-2; no reliable D call. The CDR3 length is 11 residues. Trimming shortened V by 4 bases and J by 4 bases, and 7 bases separated the two germline ends. The germline V gene has CDR1 SQVTM and CDR2 ANQGSEA. The DNA of the CDR3 is TGCAGCGTTGCTATTGGCTATGGCTACACCTTC. This sequence encodes CSVAIGYGYTF.

This clonotype has a handful of counts. This chain links TRBV20-1 with TRBJ2-7, with TRBD2 identical over 9 bases. Trimming removed 6 bases from V and 2 bases from J; junction bases left unmatched: 5. This CDR3 is built from 13 residues. Germline CDR1 and CDR2: DFQATT and SNEGSKA (reference sequence). CDR3 in amino acids: CSARLAVTYEQYF. The CDR3 DNA sequence: TGCAGTGCCCGACTAGCGGTCACCTACGAGCAGTACTTC.

This clonotype has ten or more counts. The chain joins TRBV5-1 to TRBJ2-7; the D gene could be TRBD1 or TRBD2 (5 bases each). The CDR3 is 12 residues long. Trimming stripped 7 bases from V and 2 bases from J, with 10 bases between. CDR1 and CDR2 (germline): SGHRS, YFSETQ. CDR3 sequence: CASVGEAYEQYF. The CDR3 nucleotides read TGCGCCAGCGTGGGGGAAGCCTACGAGCAGTACTTC.

This clonotype has ten or more counts. The chain carries TRBV20-1 and TRBJ2-3; TRBD1 matches at 9 bases. The CDR3 sequence is 15 residues long. Germline lookup yields CDR1 DFQATT and CDR2 SNEGSKA (reference sequence). After removal of 5 bases from V and 1 base from J, the junction contained 7 bases not matched to a gene. CDR3 region: CSAHQTGGGTDTQYF. Here the CDR3 DNA reads TGCAGTGCTCATCAGACAGGGGGGGGCACAGATACGCAGTATTTT.

Remarks on this clonotype: It may be a read error: a sequence one base away is much more abundant. The gene calls are TRBV25-1 and TRBJ2-1; maybe TRBD2 (6 bases). The CDR3 sequence is 17 residues long. Germline V lookup: CDR1 MGHDK, CDR2 SYGVNS. DNA for the CDR3: TGTGCCGGCAGTGCACAAAAGGGGACTGAGGACTACAATGAGCAGTTCTTC. Translation gives CAGSAQKGTEDYNEQFF.

The sample holds many counts of this clonotype. The V gene is TRBV20-1, the J gene TRBJ2-5; perhaps TRBD1 as D (6 bases). This CDR3 region has 12 residues. Germline V gene lookup returns CDR1 DFQATT and CDR2 SNEGSKA (reference sequence). The CDR3 loop is CSASRQEETQYF. CDR3 DNA: TGCAGCGCGTCTAGACAGGAAGAGACCCAGTACTTC.

V gene TRBV29-1 combines with J gene TRBJ2-5; D possibly corresponds to TRBD1 (6 bases). V gave up 5 bases and J gave up 5 bases, with 9 bases separating them. Germline assignment: CDR1 SQVTM and CDR2 ANQGSEA. The CDR3 is 11 residues long. The CDR3 spells CSVLRGETQYF. The CDR3 DNA follows: TGCAGCGTTCTCAGGGGTGAGACCCAGTACTTC.

This clonotype was detected many times. The rearrangement links TRBV12-3 or TRBV12-4 to TRBJ1-1; possibly TRBD1 for D (6 bases). The CDR3 runs to 13 residues. V gave up 3 bases and J gave up 5 bases, with 10 bases separating them. CDR3 in DNA: TGTGCCAGCAGTTTGATTCAGGGGACTGAAGCTTTCTTT. Its protein product is CASSLIQGTEAFF.

This clonotype showed up many times. The chain combines TRBV5-1 with TRBJ2-3, with 7 bases that match TRBD1. CDR1 SGHRS and CDR2 YFSETQ come from the germline V gene. The V and J ends lost 0 bases and 5 bases, in that order; junction bases with no gene match: 3. This CDR3 is built from 14 residues. The CDR3 DNA sequence: TGCGCCAGCAGCTTGGTCCAGGGGGTAGATACGCAGTATTTT. This encodes CASSLVQGVDTQYF. The whole variable domain, filled in from reference TRBV5-1 and TRBJ2-3, reads KAGVTQTPRYLIKTRGQQVTLSCSPISGHRSVSWYQQTPGQGLQFLFEYFSETQRNKGNFPGRFSGRQFSNSRSEMNVSTLELGDSALYLCASSLVQGVDTQYFGPGTRLTVL.

This clonotype was counted between two and nine times. The chain uses TRBV12-3 or TRBV12-4 and TRBJ2-7, with a tentative D call TRBD1 (5 bases). The CDR3 length is 14 residues. V shed 5 bases and J shed 2 bases, with 13 bases lying between them. The CDR3, as DNA: TGTGCCAGCAGTCCTAACAGGTCCGCCTACGAGCAGTACTTC. Protein sequence: CASSPNRSAYEQYF.

The sample holds many counts of this clonotype. The chain combines TRBV12-3 or TRBV12-4 with TRBJ2-2; D gene ambiguous. The CDR3 totals 14 residues. Trimming cost V 4 bases and J 0 bases, with 6 bases left between them. CDR3 in amino acids: CASSWTANTGELFF. The DNA for the CDR3 is TGTGCCAGCAGTTGGACCGCGAACACCGGGGAGCTGTTTTTT.

The V gene is TRBV27, the J gene TRBJ2-7; TRBD2 is a possible D gene (7 bases). Germline CDR1 and CDR2: MNHEY and SMNVEV (reference sequence). Trimming removed 6 bases from V and 7 bases from J, with 22 bases in between. The CDR3 contains 15 residues. CDR3 DNA: TGTGCCAGCAGGGGGAGAGGGGGGGTACTAAAGGAGCAGTACTTC. Its protein product is CASRGRGGVLKEQYF.

To note about this clonotype: A much bigger clone sits one base away, suggesting this may be a read error. The CDR3 DNA is TGTGCCAGCAGCCAAGACGGGAGCCTATACAATGAGCCGTTCTTC. Its protein is CASSQDGSLYNEPFF. This chain joins TRBV4-2 and TRBJ2-1; TRBD2 might be the D (6 bases). This CDR3 comprises 15 residues. Germline assignment: CDR1 LGHNA and CDR2 YNFKEQ.

This clonotype was observed many times. The CDR3 sequence: CSVTLPLAGGPGTYEQYF. CDR3 bases: TGCAGCGTTACCCTACCTTTAGCGGGAGGGCCGGGGACCTACGAGCAGTACTTC. V is TRBV29-1 and J is TRBJ2-7; TRBD2 matches at 11 bases. J lost 2 bases, V lost 5 bases, and 17 bases had no gene match. Germline V CDR1 and CDR2: SQVTM, ANQGSEA. This CDR3 has 18 amino acids.

The chain uses TRBV6-5 and TRBJ2-1; no reliable D call. The germline V gene encodes CDR1 MNHEY and CDR2 SVGAGI. CDR3 length equals 16 residues. V gave up 0 bases and J gave up 4 bases, with 13 bases separating them. The CDR3 reads CASSYSSVPFYNEQFF. The CDR3, as DNA: TGTGCCAGCAGTTACTCGTCGGTACCTTTTTACAATGAGCAGTTCTTC.

In the case of this clonotype: This may arise from a read error, as a much more abundant clone is one base away. The chain uses TRBV7-9 and TRBJ2-7, with D possibly TRBD1 on 5 matching bases. Germline values: CDR1 SEHNR, CDR2 FQNEAQ (reference sequence). The CDR3 has 15 residues. The CDR3 DNA sequence: TGTGCCAGCAGCTTAGGGGCAGGGTTAACCTACAAGCAGTACTTC. Translated, it gives CASSLGAGLTYKQYF.

This clonotype has ten or more counts. The chain has TRBV11-2 and TRBJ2-1; TRBD2 is a possible D gene (6 bases). V gave up 1 base and J gave up 10 bases, with 8 bases separating them. This CDR3 is built from 12 residues. Germline CDR1 is SGHAT and CDR2 is FQNNGV. The CDR3 region has the DNA TGTGCCAGCAGCTTAGCGGGGGAAGAGCAGTTCTTC. This translates into CASSLAGEEQFF.

Ten or more counts support this clonotype. V usage is TRBV6-2 or TRBV6-3 and J usage is TRBJ2-7; no firm D call. The CDR3 is 14 amino acids. Per germline, CDR1 MNHEY and CDR2 SVGEGT. The V end lost 5 bases, the J end lost 2 bases, and 13 bases lay between the germline ends. The CDR3 spells CASSRSPIPYEQYF. DNA of the CDR3: TGTGCCAGCAGTCGTAGCCCTATTCCCTACGAGCAGTACTTC.

Only a few counts were recorded for this clonotype. The V gene is TRBV20-1, the J gene TRBJ2-5, with 8 bases lining up with TRBD2. The junction had 11 bases not matched to a gene; V was cut back by 3 bases and J by 2 bases. The CDR3 extends over 16 amino acids. Germline assignment: CDR1 DFQATT and CDR2 SNEGSKA (reference sequence). The CDR3 coding sequence is TGCAGTGCTAGTCAACGATCGGGAGGGGGACAAGAGACCCAGTACTTC. Amino acid sequence: CSASQRSGGGQETQYF.

This clonotype occurred many times. The rearrangement links TRBV5-1 to TRBJ2-1; 12 positions match TRBD2. Germline lookup yields CDR1 SGHRS and CDR2 YFSETQ. This CDR3 has 16 amino acids. Unmatched junction bases numbered 8, after V lost 4 bases and J lost 6 bases. The chain's CDR3 is CASSMRLAGDPNEQFF. Written as DNA, the CDR3 is TGCGCCAGCAGCATGCGACTAGCGGGAGACCCCAATGAGCAGTTCTTC. Using reference TRBV5-1 and TRBJ2-1 for the parts outside the CDR3, the full variable domain is KAGVTQTPRYLIKTRGQQVTLSCSPISGHRSVSWYQQTPGQGLQFLFEYFSETQRNKGNFPGRFSGRQFSNSRSEMNVSTLELGDSALYLCASSMRLAGDPNEQFFGPGTRLTVL.

This clonotype was seen at least ten times. CDR3 loop: CASSQDPSGHYNEQFF. The CDR3 nucleotides read TGCGCCAGCAGCCAAGACCCTAGCGGCCACTACAATGAGCAGTTCTTC. This sequence joins TRBV4-3 and TRBJ2-1, with TRBD2 identical over 7 bases. The J segment lost 3 bases and the V segment lost 0 bases, leaving 5 bases of the junction unmatched. CDR1 is LGHNA, CDR2 YSLEER, per germline. The CDR3 is 16 residues long.

This clonotype was seen ten or more times. Here the CDR3 DNA reads TGCAGCGTTGAAGATACCGGAATATCCTACAATGAGCAGTTCTTC. Translated: CSVEDTGISYNEQFF. The V gene is TRBV29-1, the J gene TRBJ2-1; no clear D gene. The CDR3 runs to 15 residues. V lost 0 bases, J lost 1 base, and 10 bases lay in between. Germline V gene data show CDR1 as SQVTM and CDR2 as ANQGSEA.

This clonotype has at least ten counts. The rearrangement joins TRBV20-1 to TRBJ1-1; D is unresolved. The CDR3 is made up of 13 amino acids. Germline CDR1 is DFQATT and CDR2 is SNEGSKA (reference sequence). V shed 6 bases and J shed 3 bases, with 14 bases lying between them. CDR3 in amino acids: CSAVSGLDTEAFF. As DNA, the CDR3 is TGCAGTGCCGTCAGCGGGTTGGACACTGAAGCTTTCTTT.

The sample holds many counts of this clonotype. The genes are TRBV5-1 and TRBJ2-1; the match to TRBD2 covers 7 bases. With V trimmed by 3 bases and J by 5 bases, 20 bases remained unmatched. Germline lookup yields CDR1 SGHRS and CDR2 YFSETQ. The CDR3 loop spans 19 amino acids. The DNA for the CDR3 is TGCGCCAGCAGCTGGATGACTAGCCCCCAGCGTGGCGCAAACAATGAGCAGTTCTTC. It codes for CASSWMTSPQRGANNEQFF.

This chain uses TRBV5-1 with TRBJ2-5; D might be TRBD2 (7 bases). The germline V and J ends were trimmed by 4 bases and 13 bases, with 17 bases remaining between them. The CDR3 sequence is 12 residues long. Germline CDR1 SGHRS, CDR2 YFSETQ. The CDR3 region has the DNA TGCGCCAGCAGCCCCCTTGGGGGGGGCTTGTACTTC. Translation gives CASSPLGGGLYF.

The chain employs TRBV12-3 or TRBV12-4 and TRBJ2-6; D ambiguous. The CDR3 has 16 residues. The V and J ends lost 3 bases and 0 bases respectively, with 9 bases between them. CDR3 loop: CASSFGRHSGANVLTF. The CDR3 nucleotides are TGTGCCAGCAGTTTTGGACGCCACTCTGGGGCCAACGTCCTGACTTTC.